This T cell receptor (beta chain) was obtained from a study of CD8+CD57+ T cells in acquired aplastic anemia. Overall study results and limits: Sharing between patients and controls was observed for twenty-nine CD8+ CDR3 sequences.

To note about this clonotype: Antigen unknown. The DNA is left out, because the CDR3 cannot be placed on it with certainty; the CDR3 is given as TCRdb lists it.

The CDR3 length is 12 residues, termini included. From germline, CDR1 is DFQATT and CDR2 SNEGSKA (reference sequence). Sequencing involved patients with CD8+CD57+ cell expansion previously shown by flow cytometry. TCR beta VDJ and CDR3 were profiled, and genomic DNA was the template. TCRdb analysed the reads with MiXCR anew, one entry per CDR3 protein. The repertoire holds 200,000 to 250,000 distinct CDR3 sequences, with less than 75% as singletons. The sequence came from a human donor with aplastic anemia. Material for sequencing was sorted CD4+, CD8+, or CD8+CD57+ T cells (not recorded which) from PBMCs. This chain uses TRBV20-1 with TRBJ1-1; the table's D call, TRBD1, has no DNA check behind it. The CDR3 protein is CSVLRVGTGSFF.